The 6 T cell receptor beta chains presented below share a single source sample, sequenced in a study of PD-L1 blockade in urothelial cancer. Using immunoSEQ multiplex PCR, the repertoire was profiled, and TCRdb retains in-frame clones only, with some absent. The top ten clones hold about 5.6% of a sample with under 55,000 clones, 84% of them seen once. The specimen was PBMCs, collected around atezolizumab (anti-PD-L1) treatment. These receptors were taken from a man aged 35 to 55 with urothelial cancer.

This CDR3 is CASSFGLRTEGSTDTQYF. The CDR3 DNA is TGCGCCAGCAGCTTTGGTCTGAGGACAGAAGGGAGCACAGATACGCAGTATTTT. The gene calls are TRBV5-1 and TRBJ2-3; possibly TRBD1 for D (6 bases). The CDR3 extends over 18 amino acids. Germline V lookup: CDR1 SGHRS, CDR2 YFSETQ. V gave up 2 bases and J gave up 0 bases, with 19 bases separating them.

The J gene is TRBJ2-1, the V gene TRBV6-5; 7 nucleotides line up with TRBD2. The CDR3 has 14 amino acids. V was clipped by 4 bases and J by 8 bases; unmatched bases: 8. Germline CDR1 is MNHEY and CDR2 is SVGAGI. In DNA form, the CDR3 reads TGTGCCAGCAGTTTTAATTCGGGAGGCTATGAGCAGTTCTTC. It yields the protein CASSFNSGGYEQFF.

This clone was detected a few times. V is TRBV14 and J is TRBJ2-1; 11 positions match TRBD2. CDR3 size: 14 residues. With V trimmed by 4 bases and J by 9 bases, 5 bases remained unmatched. Germline V gene lookup returns CDR1 SGHDN and CDR2 FVKESK. CDR3 sequence (DNA): TGTGCCAGCAGCCTAGCGGGAGGGGCGAGTGAGCAGTTCTTC. Residues: CASSLAGGASEQFF.

The J gene is TRBJ1-1, the V gene TRBV7-9, with D possibly matching TRBD1 (6 bases). The germline V gene has CDR1 SEHNR and CDR2 FQNEAQ (reference sequence). V was pared by 2 bases and J by 0 bases, with 19 bases between. CDR3 length equals 18 residues. The CDR3 protein is CASSLFGGGAFMNTEAFF. The CDR3 DNA follows: TGTGCCAGCAGCTTATTCGGGGGGGGCGCTTTTATGAACACTGAAGCTTTCTTT.

The J gene is TRBJ1-2, the V gene TRBV7-3; TRBD1 agrees at 7 bases. Germline CDR1 and CDR2: SGHTA and FQGTGA. The CDR3 loop spans 14 amino acids. V dropped 5 bases and J dropped 8; count of bases not matched to a gene: 11. This chain's CDR3 is CASSARDSPRGYTF. The CDR3 bases are TGTGCCAGCAGCGCCCGGGACAGCCCAAGGGGCTACACCTTC.

Comments on this clone: This sample includes further DNA sequences coding for the same CDR3. The rearrangement uses TRBV7-9 and TRBJ1-1; D not resolved. The CDR3 is made up of 13 amino acids. V dropped 5 bases and J dropped 1 base, with 8 bases sitting between them. Germline V lookup: CDR1 SEHNR, CDR2 FQNEAQ (reference sequence). The CDR3 bases are TGTGCCAGCAGCCCTGGCGGGAACACTGAAGCTTTCTTT. The encoded protein is CASSPGGNTEAFF. Complete variable domain (other parts from reference TRBV7-9 and TRBJ1-1): DTGVSQNPRHKITKRGQNVTFRCDPISEHNRLYWYRQTLGQGPEFLTYFQNEAQLEKSRLLSDRFSAERPKGSFSTLEIQRTEQGDSAMYLCASSPGGNTEAFFGQGTRLTVV.